The TCR beta chain described here comes from a study of CD8+ T cells in alopecia areata. Samples from alopecia areata patients were lesional scalp punch biopsies and peripheral blood. The authors extracted RNA and reverse transcribed it into cDNA as the sequencing template. Clones were sequenced by immunoSEQ multiplex PCR, and TCRdb holds only the in-frame ones, with some missing. The data hold some 150,000 clones, with 40% to 60% observed a single time. Sequencing was performed on CD8+ T cells sorted from blood, taken at week 0. The sequence came from a human donor with alopecia areata.

The DNA of the CDR3 is TGTGCCAGCAGCTTGGGTGCGGGCATTTGGACCCAGTACTTC. The encoded protein is CASSLGAGIWTQYF. This chain uses TRBV5-6 with TRBJ2-5; D might be TRBD2 (5 bases). Trimming left V 0 bases short and J 7 bases short, with 13 bases between. The germline V gene encodes CDR1 SGHDT and CDR2 YYEEEE. This CDR3 has 14 residues. Supplemented by reference TRBV5-6 and TRBJ2-5, the full variable domain reads DAGVTQSPTHLIKTRGQQVTLRCSPKSGHDTVSWYQQALGQGPQFIFQYYEEEERQRGNFPDRFSGHQFPNYSSELNVNALLLGDSALYLCASSLGAGIWTQYFGPGTRLLVL.